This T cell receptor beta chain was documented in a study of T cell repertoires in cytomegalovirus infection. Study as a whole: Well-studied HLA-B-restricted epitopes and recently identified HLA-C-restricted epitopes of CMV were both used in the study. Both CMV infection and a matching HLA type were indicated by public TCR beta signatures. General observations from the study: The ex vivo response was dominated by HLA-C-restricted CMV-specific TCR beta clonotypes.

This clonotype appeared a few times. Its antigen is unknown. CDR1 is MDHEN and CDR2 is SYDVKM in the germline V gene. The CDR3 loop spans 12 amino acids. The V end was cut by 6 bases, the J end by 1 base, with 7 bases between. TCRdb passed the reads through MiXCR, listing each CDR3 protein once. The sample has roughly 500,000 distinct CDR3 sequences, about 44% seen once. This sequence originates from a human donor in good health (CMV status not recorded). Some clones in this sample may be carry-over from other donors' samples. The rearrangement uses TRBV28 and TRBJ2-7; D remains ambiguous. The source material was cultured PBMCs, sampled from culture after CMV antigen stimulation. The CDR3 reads CASRSTSYEQYF. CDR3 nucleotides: TGTGCCAGCAGATCAACGTCCTACGAGCAGTACTTC.